This T cell receptor beta chain was captured by sequencing in a study of Graves' ophthalmopathy and Graves' hyperthyroidism. Study-wide context: Where ophthalmopathy was absent within 18 months of follow-up, hyperthyroidism was stable.

Whole-study results and caveats: Cross-validated, the 13-signature model showed 87.88%/81.08% sensitivity/specificity, and 80%/75% in the test set. The blood repertoire also included most expanded thyroid clonotypes above 0.001 frequency.

Regarding this clonotype: Its antigen is not known.

RNA served as the template for amplifying TCR beta CDR3 regions. HTBI primers primed a first-round RT-PCR, and a second-round multiplex PCR followed. From the multiplex PCR reads, TCRdb called clonotypes with MiXCR, one entry per CDR3 protein. The sample contains 450,000 to 600,000 distinct CDR3 sequences, about 35% of which appear only once. This CDR3 is 12 amino acids long. The germline V and J ends were trimmed by 7 bases and 5 bases, with 8 bases remaining between them. The germline V gene encodes CDR1 MDHEN and CDR2 SYDVKM. Newly diagnosed, the hyperthyroidism patients had under 2 months' duration and were aged 18 to 65.

This TCR derives from an adult man with Graves' hyperthyroidism. The chain employs TRBV28 and TRBJ2-2, with no clear D. The sample was peripheral blood or thyroid tissue (not recorded which). The CDR3 bases are TGTGCCAGCAAAGGTAGAACCGGGGAGCTGTTTTTT. It codes for CASKGRTGELFF. Together with reference TRBV28 and TRBJ2-2, the CDR3 gives the full variable domain: DVKVTQSSRYLVKRTGEKVFLECVQDMDHENMFWYRQDPGLGLRLIYFSYDVKMKEKGDIPEGYSVSREKKERFSLILESASTNQTSMYLCASKGRTGELFFGEGSRLTVL.